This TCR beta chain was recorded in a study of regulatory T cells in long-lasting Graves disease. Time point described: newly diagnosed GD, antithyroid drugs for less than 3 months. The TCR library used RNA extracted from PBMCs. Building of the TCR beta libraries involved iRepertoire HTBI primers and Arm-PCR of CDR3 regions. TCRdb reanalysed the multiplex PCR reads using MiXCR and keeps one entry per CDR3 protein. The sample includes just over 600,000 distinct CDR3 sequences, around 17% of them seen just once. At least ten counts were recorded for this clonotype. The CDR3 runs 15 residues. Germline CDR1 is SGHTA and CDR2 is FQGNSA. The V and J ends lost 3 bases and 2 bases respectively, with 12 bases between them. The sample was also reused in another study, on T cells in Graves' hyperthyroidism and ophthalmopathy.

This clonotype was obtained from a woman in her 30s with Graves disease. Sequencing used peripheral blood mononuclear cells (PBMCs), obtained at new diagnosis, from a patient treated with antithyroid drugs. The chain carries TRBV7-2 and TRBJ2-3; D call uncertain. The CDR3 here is CASSLQGFPTDTQYF. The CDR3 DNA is TGTGCCAGCAGCTTGCAAGGGTTTCCCACAGATACGCAGTATTTT.